This passage covers 25 T cell receptor beta chains from one sample sequenced in a study of T cells after yellow fever vaccination. From the 5' RACE reads, TCRdb called clonotypes with MiXCR, one entry per CDR3 protein. The sample holds 95,000 to 150,000 distinct CDR3 sequences, about 16% seen once. Sample: CD8+ T cells sorted from PBMCs, taken 5 days after the yellow fever booster vaccination. The receptors originated from a man in his late teens or twenties who received the YFV17D yellow fever vaccine.

The chain joins TRBV20-1 to TRBJ2-2, with TRBD2 matching 9 bases. The CDR3 has 19 amino acids. The V segment lost 0 bases and the J segment 6 bases; nucleotides outside the gene matches: 17. The germline gives CDR1 DFQATT, CDR2 SNEGSKA (reference sequence). The DNA for the CDR3 is TGCAGTGCTAGAGATCGGGTAGCGGGGGAAGGAAGAGGGGCCGGGGAGCTGTTTTTT. Its translation: CSARDRVAGEGRGAGELFF.

V usage is TRBV29-1 and J usage is TRBJ1-2; no clear D. The CDR3 runs 12 residues. Trimming cost V 8 bases and J 0 bases, with 10 bases left between them. The germline gives CDR1 SQVTM, CDR2 ANQGSEA. The CDR3, as DNA: TGCAGCTCGTCGGGTCCTAACTATGGCTACACCTTC. It specifies CSSSGPNYGYTF.

This clonotype appeared a few times. The rearrangement joins TRBV4-2 to TRBJ1-5; D is unclear. V lost 6 bases and J lost 1, with 10 bases in between. The CDR3 is 14 residues long. CDR1 LGHNA and CDR2 YNFKEQ come from the germline V gene. Here the CDR3 reads CASSQETSNQPQHF. CDR3 in DNA: TGTGCCAGCAGTCAGGAGACGAGCAATCAGCCCCAGCATTTT.

V and J are TRBV3-1 and TRBJ2-7, with D perhaps matching TRBD2 (5 bases). CDR1 and CDR2 (germline): LGHDT, YNNKEL (reference sequence). Trimming took 5 bases from V and 0 from J, leaving 11 bases between them. This CDR3 has 14 amino acids. DNA for the CDR3: TGTGCCAGCAGCTGGGGAGCGAACTCCTACGAGCAGTACGTC. Translation gives CASSWGANSYEQYV.

J is TRBJ2-3 and V is TRBV28; D is uncertain. Germline loops: CDR1 MDHEN, CDR2 SYDVKM. Trimming stripped 1 base from V and 3 bases from J, with 5 bases between. The CDR3 consists of 13 residues. The CDR3 coding sequence is TGTGCCAGCAGTTTATTCAGAACAGATACGCAGTATTTT. Its translation is CASSLFRTDTQYF.

This clonotype occurred a few times. The chain couples TRBV20-1 to TRBJ2-5; the D is unclear. The V and J ends lost 2 bases and 2 bases respectively, with 12 bases between them. In germline, CDR1 is DFQATT, CDR2 SNEGSKA (reference sequence). This CDR3 contains 14 residues. The CDR3 DNA follows: TGCAGTGCTAGAAATTTGGCTGATCAAGAGACCCAGTACTTC. It yields the protein CSARNLADQETQYF.

In its sample, this clonotype was seen many times. V usage is TRBV24-1 and J usage is TRBJ2-5; D might be TRBD1 (6 bases). This CDR3 comprises 13 residues. Germline V CDR1 and CDR2: KGHDR, SFDVKD. V lost 9 bases, J lost 0 bases, and 10 bases lay in between. As DNA, the CDR3 is TGTGCCACCCGCTGGGACAACCAAGAGACCCAGTACTTC. This gives the protein CATRWDNQETQYF.

The chain joins TRBV6-5 to TRBJ2-7; tentatively, D is TRBD1 (6 bases). Germline V lookup: CDR1 MNHEY, CDR2 SVGAGI. Deletions cut 6 bases from V and 9 bases from J, with 21 bases between. This CDR3 is 14 amino acids long. CDR3 sequence reads: CASSPDSSPRVQYF. The CDR3 coding sequence is TGTGCCAGCAGCCCGGACAGTTCCCCTAGGGTGCAGTACTTC.

The chain links TRBV7-2 to TRBJ2-6; TRBD1 aligns across 9 bases. The CDR3 extends over 17 amino acids. V shed 1 base and J 2 bases; nucleotides not matched to a gene: 3. Germline CDR1 SGHTA, CDR2 FQGNSA. The CDR3 spells CASSLGTGVTGANVLTF. The CDR3 DNA reads TGTGCCAGCAGCTTAGGGACAGGGGTGACTGGGGCCAACGTCCTGACTTTC.

This clonotype was recorded many times. The chain joins TRBV10-3 to TRBJ1-1, with D possibly matching TRBD1 (6 bases). Germline-derived CDR1 and CDR2 are ENHRY and SYGVKD. Trimming cost V 7 bases and J 1 base, with 16 bases left between them. There are 15 residues in the CDR3. The CDR3 sequence is CAIKQGFLGNTEAFF. The CDR3 DNA follows: TGTGCCATCAAACAGGGTTTCCTTGGGAACACTGAAGCTTTCTTT.

This clonotype was recorded at least ten times. The J gene is TRBJ2-7, the V gene TRBV20-1; D is possibly TRBD2 (5 bases). V lost 5 bases and J 4 bases, leaving 24 bases between the germline ends. The CDR3 length is 16 residues. Germline V lookup: CDR1 DFQATT, CDR2 SNEGSKA (reference sequence). The chain's CDR3 is CSASSSTFLRGYEQYF. The CDR3 DNA reads TGCAGTGCTTCCTCCTCGACTTTTCTTCGGGGTTACGAGCAGTACTTC.

This clonotype was detected ten times or more. The V call is TRBV12-3 or TRBV12-4, the J call TRBJ2-7; 8 bases are shared with TRBD2. The CDR3 has 16 amino acids. Trimming removed 4 bases from V and 0 bases from J; junction bases left unmatched: 8. The CDR3 loop reads CASSSLTSVSSYEQYF. The CDR3 DNA sequence: TGTGCCAGCAGTTCCCTGACTAGCGTCAGCTCCTACGAGCAGTACTTC.

V is TRBV6-5 and J is TRBJ2-7, with 8 bases aligning to TRBD1. CDR1 is MNHEY, CDR2 SVGAGI, per germline. There are 14 residues in the CDR3. J lost 6 bases, V lost 7 bases, and 11 bases had no gene match. The CDR3 DNA reads TGTGCCAGCACCCGAGACAGGGGAGGAAGCGAGCAGTACTTC. It translates to CASTRDRGGSEQYF.

This clonotype appeared a few times. This chain links TRBV20-1 with TRBJ2-7, with 11 nucleotides matching TRBD1. With 0 bases clipped from V and 4 bases from J, the junction kept 2 bases outside the gene matches. Per germline, CDR1 DFQATT and CDR2 SNEGSKA (reference sequence). The CDR3 length is 14 residues. Here the CDR3 DNA reads TGCAGTGCTAGAGACTGGGACAGGGGGTACGAGCAGTACTTC. Its protein is CSARDWDRGYEQYF.

This clonotype occurred a few times. This chain joins TRBV27 and TRBJ1-3; D gene uncertain. This CDR3 is 13 amino acids long. The V end lost 5 bases, the J end lost 3 bases, and 8 bases lay between the germline ends. Looked up from germline, CDR1 is MNHEY and CDR2 is SMNVEV (reference sequence). CDR3: CASSVRVGNTIYF. The CDR3 bases are TGTGCCAGCAGTGTGCGGGTTGGAAACACCATATATTTT.

This clonotype was detected a few times. The chain joins TRBV5-1 to TRBJ2-5; D gene unclear. Trimming removed 4 bases from V and 5 bases from J, with 9 bases in between. The length of the CDR3 is 12 residues. The germline gives CDR1 SGHRS, CDR2 YFSETQ. The CDR3 reads CASSPSGETQYF. The CDR3 DNA is TGCGCCAGCAGCCCCTCCGGGGAGACCCAGTACTTC.

This clonotype was observed a handful of times. The chain recombines TRBV20-1 with TRBJ2-3, with D perhaps given as TRBD1 or TRBD2 (6 bases each). Per the germline V gene, CDR1 is DFQATT and CDR2 is SNEGSKA (reference sequence). The V end was cut by 0 bases, the J end by 8 bases, with 18 bases between. The CDR3 runs 15 residues. The CDR3 protein is CSARDRRGGSGTQYF. CDR3 bases: TGCAGTGCTAGAGATAGGAGAGGGGGGTCGGGTACGCAGTATTTT.

This chain connects TRBV9 to TRBJ2-7; 7 nucleotides match TRBD2. V gave up 1 base and J gave up 3 bases; unmatched junction bases: 7. The CDR3 loop spans 15 amino acids. CDR1 is SGDLS, CDR2 YYNGEE, per germline. This CDR3 reads CASSVLEGGFYEQYF. The CDR3 DNA reads as TGTGCCAGCAGCGTACTGGAGGGAGGGTTCTACGAGCAGTACTTC.

This rearrangement joins TRBV7-9 to TRBJ2-1, with a tentative D call TRBD2 (6 bases). Trimming shortened V by 3 bases and J by 8 bases, and 17 bases separated the two germline ends. The CDR3 spans 15 residues. Germline CDR1 reads SEHNR; CDR2 reads FQNEAQ (reference sequence). The CDR3 DNA reads TGTGCCAGCAGCTTTGGGCATGCCGGGAGCTATGAGCAGTTCTTC. It is translated as CASSFGHAGSYEQFF.

This clonotype has a handful of counts. The rearrangement joins TRBV15 to TRBJ2-1; D gene unclear. The CDR3 runs 18 residues. Germline values: CDR1 LNHNV, CDR2 YYDKDF (reference sequence). Trimming pared 0 bases from V and 0 bases from J, leaving 15 bases between. This chain's CDR3 is CATSRDSPRQTSYNEQFF. CDR3 DNA sequence: TGTGCCACCAGCAGAGATTCCCCGCGACAAACCTCCTACAATGAGCAGTTCTTC.

The rearrangement links TRBV6-6 to TRBJ2-3, with D unclear. Per germline, CDR1 MNHNY and CDR2 SVGAGI (reference sequence). V was pared by 3 bases and J by 3 bases, with 16 bases between. This CDR3 is built from 16 residues. CDR3 in amino acids: CASSYSAPSGTDTQYF. CDR3 sequence (DNA): TGTGCCAGCAGTTATTCCGCTCCGAGTGGGACAGATACGCAGTATTTT.

This clonotype was counted between two and nine times. The chain has TRBV3-1 and TRBJ2-1, with TRBD2 as a possible D gene (6 bases). Germline V lookup: CDR1 LGHDT, CDR2 YNNKEL (reference sequence). V was cut by 0 bases and J by 1 base, with 13 bases left in between. The CDR3 runs to 17 residues. The CDR3 is CASSQDSGGASYNEQFF. The CDR3 DNA reads TGTGCCAGCAGCCAAGATTCCGGCGGGGCTTCCTACAATGAGCAGTTCTTC.

The CDR3 is CASSEIEGGPWGTQYF. CDR3 sequence (DNA): TGTGCCAGCAGCGAAATAGAGGGGGGTCCGTGGGGTACGCAGTATTTT. The chain combines TRBV9 with TRBJ2-3, with D perhaps being TRBD1 or TRBD2 (6 bases each). The CDR3 covers 16 residues. Trimming cost V 3 bases and J 8 bases, with 22 bases left between them. Germline CDR1 and CDR2: SGDLS and YYNGEE.

This clonotype has a handful of counts. The J gene is TRBJ2-1, the V gene TRBV6-1; TRBD2 matches at 9 bases. This CDR3 has 16 residues. Germline lookup yields CDR1 MNHNS and CDR2 SASEGT. V was clipped by 2 bases and J by 1 base; unmatched bases: 3. The CDR3 reads CASSESAGGSYNEQFF. The CDR3 DNA reads as TGTGCCAGCAGTGAATCCGCGGGGGGGTCCTACAATGAGCAGTTCTTC.

This clonotype was detected a few times. The chain carries TRBV25-1 and TRBJ2-7, with D tentatively TRBD1 (5 bases). V shed 3 bases and J shed 5 bases, with 20 bases lying between them. The CDR3 length is 16 residues. Germline CDR1 MGHDK, CDR2 SYGVNS. CDR3 sequence (DNA): TGTGCCAGCAGTGAGTTTGGTGTTGGGGCGGTCCACGAGCAGTACTTC. Translation gives CASSEFGVGAVHEQYF.